Following are 13 T cell receptor beta chains from one sample sequenced in a study of T cells in Graves' hyperthyroidism and ophthalmopathy. Amplified TCR beta CDR3 regions derived from RNA transcripts. RT-PCR in the first round (using the HTBI primer set) targeted the TCR CDR3. TCRdb used MiXCR to reprocess the multiplex PCR reads, holding one entry per CDR3 protein. The profile shows 370,000 or so distinct CDR3 sequences, 20% to 25% of them singletons. The sample consisted of blood. The source is a man aged 50 or older with Graves' hyperthyroidism.

This clonotype has more than one count but fewer than ten. The chain recombines TRBV11-2 with TRBJ2-5; perhaps TRBD1 as D (6 bases). V was clipped by 7 bases and J by 1 base, with 19 bases between them. Germline-derived CDR1 and CDR2 are SGHAT and FQNNGV. The CDR3 extends over 16 amino acids. CDR3 region: CASIPPTGGFQETQYF. The CDR3, as DNA: TGTGCCAGCATCCCCCCGACTGGGGGCTTCCAAGAGACCCAGTACTTC. The full variable domain, its missing parts supplied by reference TRBV11-2 and TRBJ2-5, is EAGVAQSPRYKIIEKRQSVAFWCNPISGHATLYWYQQILGQGPKLLIQFQNNGVVDDSQLPKDRFSAERLKGVDSTLKIQPAKLEDSAVYLCASIPPTGGFQETQYFGPGTRLLVL.

In its sample, this clonotype was seen a few times. This chain connects TRBV6-1 to TRBJ2-1; TRBD2 aligns across 12 bases. CDR1 MNHNS and CDR2 SASEGT come from the germline V gene. Unmatched junction bases numbered 3, after V lost 4 bases and J lost 5 bases. CDR3 size: 15 residues. As DNA, the CDR3 is TGTGCCAGCAGTGTGCTAGCGGGAGGGCACAATGAGCAGTTCTTC. It translates to CASSVLAGGHNEQFF.

This clonotype was picked up a small number of times. V usage is TRBV5-4 and J usage is TRBJ1-2; D uncertain. Germline assignment: CDR1 SGHNT and CDR2 YYREEE (reference sequence). The CDR3 is 13 amino acids. The germline V and J ends were trimmed by 4 bases and 6 bases, with 13 bases remaining between them. CDR3 bases: TGTGCCAGCAGCCATCAATCGACTAATGGCTACACCTTC. Encoded protein: CASSHQSTNGYTF.

This clonotype was observed a handful of times. One junction end disagrees with the germline gene, perhaps due to a read error. The CDR3 loop reads CASSQSTYTGAFF. The CDR3 nucleotides are TGTGCCAGCAGCCAATCGACTTACACTGGAGCTTTCTTT. The chain links TRBV16 to TRBJ1-1; D remains unclear. This CDR3 is 13 amino acids long. Per the germline V gene, CDR1 is KGHSY and CDR2 is FQNENV.

This clonotype was counted only a few times. This chain connects TRBV7-9 to TRBJ2-7; TRBD1 matches 12 bases. J gave up 4 bases and V 5 bases, and 12 bases lay outside the gene matches. Germline V lookup: CDR1 SEHNR, CDR2 FQNEAQ (reference sequence). This CDR3 comprises 17 residues. This chain's CDR3 is CASSPIGPGQGAYEQYF. DNA for the CDR3: TGTGCCAGCAGCCCCATAGGACCGGGACAGGGGGCTTACGAGCAGTACTTC.

J is TRBJ2-3 and V is TRBV12-3 or TRBV12-4; D is unresolved. The V and J ends lost 6 bases and 10 bases respectively, with 8 bases between them. This CDR3 comprises 10 residues. This CDR3 is CASSQSSQYF. The CDR3 nucleotides read TGTGCCAGCAGCCAAAGCTCGCAGTATTTT.

The rearrangement joins TRBV19 to TRBJ1-1; D remains ambiguous. The V gene lost 6 bases and the J gene lost 0 bases, with 14 bases spanning the gap. The CDR3 totals 15 residues. The V gene's germline CDR1 is LNHDA and CDR2 SQIVND (reference sequence). CDR3 sequence reads: CASSPSGRMNTEAFF. In DNA form, the CDR3 reads TGTGCCAGTAGCCCTTCCGGGAGGATGAACACTGAAGCTTTCTTT.

This clonotype has just a few counts. The CDR3 reads CSARDGARRESSYEQYF. CDR3 DNA: TGCAGTGCTAGAGACGGCGCTCGGCGGGAGTCCTCCTACGAGCAGTACTTC. V and J are TRBV20-1 and TRBJ2-7, with 7 positions matching TRBD2. V dropped 0 bases and J dropped 0; count of bases not matched to a gene: 11. From germline, CDR1 is DFQATT and CDR2 SNEGSKA (reference sequence). The CDR3 spans 17 residues.

This clonotype was detected many times. The chain uses TRBV6-1 and TRBJ2-2; TRBD1 agrees at 7 bases. The junction had 6 bases not matched to a gene; V was cut back by 4 bases and J by 1 base. Germline CDR1 MNHNS, CDR2 SASEGT. The CDR3 loop spans 16 amino acids. The CDR3 sequence is CASSGSGTENTGELFF. The CDR3 bases are TGTGCCAGCAGTGGTTCCGGGACAGAGAACACCGGGGAGCTGTTTTTT.

V and J are TRBV18 and TRBJ2-1, with 7 bases matching TRBD1. The germline V gene has CDR1 KGHSH and CDR2 LQKENI. The CDR3 length is 14 residues. V was clipped by 5 bases and J by 3 bases; unmatched bases: 4. CDR3 protein: CASSKQGNYNEQFF. DNA for the CDR3: TGTGCCAGCTCAAAACAGGGGAACTACAATGAGCAGTTCTTC.

Notes on this clonotype: One junction end disagrees with the germline gene, perhaps due to a read error. The rearrangement uses TRBV7-2 and TRBJ2-7, with 13 bases fitting TRBD2. This CDR3 contains 16 residues. Germline-derived CDR1 and CDR2 are SGHTA and FQGNSA. The CDR3, as DNA: TGCGCCAGCAGCTGGGGACTAGCGGGACCCATACGCGAGCAGTACTTC. It specifies CASSWGLAGPIREQYF.

Regarding this clonotype: A read error may produce the germline difference seen at one junction end. V usage is TRBV7-3 and J usage is TRBJ2-3; TRBD2 aligns across 9 bases. The CDR3 has 19 residues. Germline CDR1 SGHTA, CDR2 FQGTGA. CDR3 bases: TGCGCCAGCAGCCAAGGGCCGCGGGCTAGCGGGATTCTTGCAGATACGCAGTATTTT. It codes for CASSQGPRASGILADTQYF. Looking up the rest from reference TRBV7-3 and TRBJ2-3 gives the full variable domain: GAGVSQTPSNKVTEKGKYVELRCDPISGHTALYWYRQSLGQGPEFLIYFQGTGAADDSGLPNDRFFAVRPEGSVSTLKIQRTERGDSAVYLCASSQGPRASGILADTQYFGPGTRLTVL.

This clonotype was observed a handful of times. V usage is TRBV13 and J usage is TRBJ2-1; no firm D call. The germline CDR1 and CDR2 sequences are PRHDT and FYEKMQ (reference sequence). Trimming took off 2 bases at V and 11 bases at J, with 13 bases between the two ends. The CDR3 loop spans 13 amino acids. The CDR3 DNA is TGTGCCAGCAGCTTACGTGTAGTGGGAAAGCAGTTCTTC. It encodes CASSLRVVGKQFF.